Each of the 32 T cell receptor beta chains below was sequenced from the same sample in a study of shared clonotypes between healthy human individuals. Assay: immunoSEQ multiplex PCR; the TCRdb copy retains only in-frame clones and omits some. Of roughly 1,100,000 clones listed, about 80% are singletons. The material sequenced was memory CD4+ T cells sorted from blood. Described subset: CD45RA-negative fraction. The receptors stem from a man younger than 35 in good health.

The sample holds many counts of this clone. The V and J genes are TRBV5-6 and TRBJ2-1; D may be TRBD2 (5 bases). The CDR3 spans 12 residues. Germline values: CDR1 SGHDT, CDR2 YYEEEE. V lost 4 bases, J lost 6 bases, and 8 bases lay in between. This CDR3 is CASSPGFNEQFF. DNA for the CDR3: TGTGCCAGCAGCCCGGGATTCAATGAGCAGTTCTTC.

This chain links TRBV20-1 with TRBJ2-7; D is uncertain. The CDR3 loop spans 11 amino acids. V lost 3 bases and J 6 bases, leaving 9 bases between the germline ends. Germline-derived CDR1 and CDR2 are DFQATT and SNEGSKA (reference sequence). The CDR3 region is CSASSPSEQYF. CDR3 nucleotide sequence: TGCAGTGCTAGTTCGCCGTCCGAGCAGTACTTC.

The rearrangement links TRBV28 to TRBJ1-5; weak D call: TRBD1 (6 bases). V was trimmed by 10 bases and J by 2 bases, leaving 12 bases between them. This CDR3 comprises 13 residues. Germline V gene sequence: CDR1 MDHEN, CDR2 SYDVKM. CDR3 coding DNA: TGTGCCAATGGGGGCAGGGGCAATCAGCCCCAGCATTTT. Protein sequence: CANGGRGNQPQHF.

On this clone itself: In the same sample, other DNA sequences code for this CDR3. The chain combines TRBV7-3 with TRBJ2-1, with D perhaps matching TRBD1 (5 bases). With 2 bases removed from V and 0 bases from J, the gap between germline ends came to 8 bases. CDR1 and CDR2 (germline): SGHTA, FQGTGA. This CDR3 is 15 amino acids long. The CDR3 region is CASSLDRGSYNEQFF. CDR3 sequence (DNA): TGTGCCAGCAGCTTAGACAGAGGCTCCTACAATGAGCAGTTCTTC.

This clone came up once. The gene calls are TRBV28 and TRBJ2-7; maybe TRBD1 (6 bases). Trimming took 10 bases from V and 1 from J, leaving 14 bases between them. The CDR3 contains 13 residues. The germline V gene encodes CDR1 MDHEN and CDR2 SYDVKM. The CDR3 DNA reads TGTGCCACGCTACAGGGAAAATCCTACGAGCAGTACTTC. This encodes CATLQGKSYEQYF. The variable domain in full, completed from reference TRBV28 and TRBJ2-7, reads DVKVTQSSRYLVKRTGEKVFLECVQDMDHENMFWYRQDPGLGLRLIYFSYDVKMKEKGDIPEGYSVSREKKERFSLILESASTNQTSMYLCATLQGKSYEQYFGPGTRLTVT.

The chain couples TRBV5-5 to TRBJ1-2; D gene unclear. V dropped 1 base and J dropped 0 bases, with 10 bases sitting between them. This CDR3 comprises 15 residues. Per the germline V gene, CDR1 is SGHKS and CDR2 is YYEKEE (reference sequence). This CDR3 reads CASSLFPEANYGYTF. CDR3 in DNA: TGTGCCAGCAGCTTGTTTCCGGAGGCTAACTATGGCTACACCTTC.

This sequence joins TRBV5-1 and TRBJ2-5; D tentatively fits TRBD1 or TRBD2 (5 bases each). CDR3 size: 15 residues. Germline CDR1 is SGHRS and CDR2 is YFSETQ. V was pared by 5 bases and J by 4 bases, with 18 bases between. The CDR3 region is CASSSLGVGTETQYF. Here the CDR3 DNA reads TGCGCCAGCAGTTCTCTGGGGGTCGGGACAGAGACCCAGTACTTC.

V usage is TRBV4-1 and J usage is TRBJ2-3, with a possible D match to TRBD2 (6 bases). The CDR3 has 16 residues. From germline, CDR1 is MGHRA and CDR2 YSYEKL. With 1 base removed from V and 0 bases from J, the gap between germline ends came to 11 bases. CDR3 bases: TGCGCCAGCAGCCAAGGGGTGGGGACTAGCACAGATACGCAGTATTTT. It encodes CASSQGVGTSTDTQYF.

This chain uses TRBV4-2 with TRBJ2-7, with a tentative D call TRBD2 (5 bases). Germline V lookup: CDR1 LGHNA, CDR2 YNFKEQ. V was clipped by 3 bases and J by 0 bases, with 9 bases between them. This CDR3 contains 14 residues. CDR3 sequence (DNA): TGTGCCAGCAGCCAGCCGGGGATCTCCTACGAGCAGTACTTC. It encodes CASSQPGISYEQYF.

The V call is TRBV4-1, the J call TRBJ2-3; D not resolved. The V and J ends lost 5 bases and 1 base respectively, with 7 bases between them. The CDR3 extends over 13 amino acids. In germline, CDR1 is MGHRA, CDR2 YSYEKL. CDR3 amino acids: CASSIPGTDTQYF. The CDR3 coding sequence is TGCGCCAGCAGCATACCGGGCACAGATACGCAGTATTTT.

The V gene is TRBV28, the J gene TRBJ2-5; 11 nucleotides agree with TRBD2. Per the germline V gene, CDR1 is MDHEN and CDR2 is SYDVKM. The CDR3 has 15 amino acids. V was clipped by 1 base and J by 3 bases; unmatched bases: 1. The CDR3 here is CASSLLGLAEETQYF. DNA of the CDR3: TGTGCCAGCAGTTTATTGGGACTAGCGGAAGAGACCCAGTACTTC.

This clone has only one observation. The chain uses TRBV7-2 and TRBJ2-5, with 11 bases aligning to TRBD2. The germline CDR1 and CDR2 sequences are SGHTA and FQGNSA. The CDR3 spans 13 residues. V was clipped by 5 bases and J by 4 bases; unmatched bases: 0. This CDR3 reads CASSGLAGETQYF. Written as DNA, the CDR3 is TGTGCCAGCAGCGGACTAGCGGGAGAGACCCAGTACTTC.

At least ten counts were recorded for this clone. The sample contains more than one DNA sequence encoding this CDR3. CDR3 region: CASSVSDYNEQFF. CDR3 nucleotides: TGTGCCAGCAGCGTATCAGATTACAATGAGCAGTTCTTC. The rearrangement joins TRBV9 to TRBJ2-1; D ambiguous. Trimming took off 1 base at V and 4 bases at J, with 6 bases between the two ends. Germline CDR1 and CDR2: SGDLS and YYNGEE. CDR3 length: 13 amino acids.

This clone came up a few times. The V and J genes are TRBV10-3 and TRBJ2-7; tentatively, D is TRBD1 or TRBD2 (5 bases each). Trimming removed 9 bases from V and 6 bases from J, with 21 bases in between. Germline V gives CDR1 ENHRY, CDR2 SYGVKD. There are 14 residues in the CDR3. The CDR3 protein is CAISPGAYAREQYF. The DNA for the CDR3 is TGTGCCATATCCCCCGGGGCCTACGCCCGCGAGCAGTACTTC.

The chain combines TRBV6-5 with TRBJ2-5; D unresolved. The CDR3 length is 13 residues. The ends were cut back, 3 bases at V and 7 bases at J, with 12 bases in the middle. Germline loops: CDR1 MNHEY, CDR2 SVGAGI. The CDR3 DNA sequence: TGTGCCAGCAGTTATCAAGCCTCGGGGACCCAGTACTTC. This codes for CASSYQASGTQYF.

This sequence joins TRBV11-2 and TRBJ2-5; D possibly corresponds to TRBD2 (6 bases). Germline CDR1 is SGHAT and CDR2 is FQNNGV. The CDR3 loop spans 14 amino acids. V lost 4 bases and J 4 bases, leaving 13 bases between the germline ends. CDR3 sequence: CASSSGGLGETQYF. In nucleotides, the CDR3 is TGTGCCAGCAGCTCCGGAGGGCTGGGAGAGACCCAGTACTTC. Full variable domain (remainder filled in from reference TRBV11-2 and TRBJ2-5): EAGVAQSPRYKIIEKRQSVAFWCNPISGHATLYWYQQILGQGPKLLIQFQNNGVVDDSQLPKDRFSAERLKGVDSTLKIQPAKLEDSAVYLCASSSGGLGETQYFGPGTRLLVL.

The V call is TRBV28, the J call TRBJ1-6; maybe TRBD1 (5 bases). V was trimmed by 7 bases and J by 6 bases, leaving 16 bases between them. CDR3 length: 15 amino acids. Germline V gene data show CDR1 as MDHEN and CDR2 as SYDVKM. CDR3 region: CASTSGGPPNSPLHF. The CDR3 nucleotides are TGTGCCAGCACCTCTGGGGGACCTCCTAATTCACCCCTCCACTTT.

This clone was counted once. Other DNA sequences in the same sample also yield this CDR3. This rearrangement joins TRBV5-1 to TRBJ2-6; D is possibly TRBD1 or TRBD2 (5 bases each). Germline V gene sequence: CDR1 SGHRS, CDR2 YFSETQ. V lost 4 bases and J 0 bases, leaving 14 bases between the germline ends. CDR3 length equals 17 residues. As DNA, the CDR3 is TGCGCCAGCAGCCGTGGGACCGCGAGCTCTGGGGCCAACGTCCTGACTTTC. Its translation is CASSRGTASSGANVLTF. The complete variable domain, with remaining parts taken from reference TRBV5-1 and TRBJ2-6, reads KAGVTQTPRYLIKTRGQQVTLSCSPISGHRSVSWYQQTPGQGLQFLFEYFSETQRNKGNFPGRFSGRQFSNSRSEMNVSTLELGDSALYLCASSRGTASSGANVLTFGAGSRLTVL.

This clone was recorded only once. The rearrangement uses TRBV6-5 and TRBJ2-7; TRBD1 aligns across 9 bases. Per germline, CDR1 MNHEY and CDR2 SVGAGI. Trimming took 7 bases from V and 3 from J; bases not matched to a gene: 7. CDR3 length equals 14 residues. The DNA of the CDR3 is TGTGCCAGCACCACTCCGGGACAGGGCTACGAGCAGTACTTC. This encodes CASTTPGQGYEQYF.

The V call is TRBV2, the J call TRBJ2-1; TRBD1 agrees at 9 bases. V gave up 3 bases and J gave up 3 bases; unmatched junction bases: 3. This CDR3 has 15 amino acids. The germline V gene encodes CDR1 SNHLY and CDR2 FYNNEI. The CDR3 sequence is CASSEGTGFYNEQFF. The CDR3 coding sequence is TGTGCCAGCAGTGAGGGGACAGGGTTCTACAATGAGCAGTTCTTC.

The chain uses TRBV5-4 and TRBJ1-6; D is uncertain. The CDR3 covers 12 residues. Looked up from germline, CDR1 is SGHNT and CDR2 is YYREEE (reference sequence). The V gene lost 4 bases and the J gene lost 13 bases, with 12 bases spanning the gap. The CDR3, as DNA: TGTGCCAGCAGCAAGGACCAACCCCCCCTCCACTTT. Translated: CASSKDQPPLHF. Full variable domain (rest looked up from reference TRBV5-4 and TRBJ1-6): ETGVTQSPTHLIKTRGQQVTLRCSSQSGHNTVSWYQQALGQGPQFIFQYYREEENGRGNFPPRFSGLQFPNYSSELNVNALELDDSALYLCASSKDQPPLHFGNGTRLTVT.

The V call is TRBV10-3, the J call TRBJ1-6, with D possibly matching TRBD1 (5 bases). The CDR3 is made up of 13 amino acids. The V gene's germline CDR1 is ENHRY and CDR2 SYGVKD. Trimming cost V 5 bases and J 6 bases, with 8 bases left between them. Here the CDR3 DNA reads TGTGCCATCAGTCTCCAGGGTAATTCACCCCTCCACTTT. It yields the protein CAISLQGNSPLHF.

In this sample, this clone turned up once. The chain uses TRBV4-3 and TRBJ2-7; the D call may be TRBD1 or TRBD2 (5 bases each). V was shortened by 1 base and J by 3 bases, with 10 bases between the two germline ends. Germline CDR1 is LGHNA and CDR2 is YSLEER. This CDR3 is 14 amino acids long. The CDR3 bases are TGCGCCAGCAGCCAAGTTGTGGGGGTCTACGAGCAGTACTTC. It codes for CASSQVVGVYEQYF.

The V call is TRBV25-1, the J call TRBJ1-3, with D perhaps TRBD1 (5 bases). This CDR3 comprises 16 residues. V dropped 3 bases and J dropped 2 bases, with 14 bases sitting between them. Germline V lookup: CDR1 MGHDK, CDR2 SYGVNS. CDR3 amino acids: CASSDRVSGAGNTIYF. The CDR3 DNA follows: TGTGCCAGCAGTGACAGGGTGTCGGGCGCTGGAAACACCATATATTTT.

This clone was found a few times. The same CDR3 is also encoded by other DNA sequences in this sample. The chain links TRBV11-3 to TRBJ2-1; D not certain. The CDR3 loop spans 12 amino acids. The germline V and J ends were trimmed by 1 base and 7 bases, with 5 bases remaining between them. Per the germline V gene, CDR1 is SGHNT and CDR2 is YENEEA. The CDR3 DNA sequence: TGTGCCAGCAGCTTAGGAGAAAATGAGCAGTTCTTC. Amino acids: CASSLGENEQFF.

V gene TRBV11-2 combines with J gene TRBJ1-1; D gene uncertain. CDR1 and CDR2 (germline): SGHAT, FQNNGV. The V and J ends lost 3 bases and 10 bases respectively, with 15 bases between them. CDR3 length: 13 residues. CDR3 sequence reads: CASSLGRQFTAFF. The CDR3 DNA reads as TGTGCCAGCAGCTTGGGTAGGCAATTTACAGCTTTCTTT.

This chain joins TRBV6-1 and TRBJ2-7; the D gene is possibly TRBD2 (6 bases). The germline V gene has CDR1 MNHNS and CDR2 SASEGT. The V end was cut by 3 bases, the J end by 2 bases, with 8 bases between. The CDR3 covers 13 residues. In DNA, the CDR3 is TGTGCCAGCAGTGACGGCGGGGCCTACGAGCAGTACTTC. It translates to CASSDGGAYEQYF.

The rearrangement uses TRBV7-9 and TRBJ1-1, with 9 bases lining up with TRBD1. Germline lookup yields CDR1 SEHNR and CDR2 FQNEAQ (reference sequence). This CDR3 is built from 17 residues. The J segment lost 6 bases and the V segment lost 0 bases, leaving 11 bases of the junction unmatched. The DNA for the CDR3 is TGTGCCAGCAGCTTAGCGCTGACAGGGGGTATAGTCCCTGAAGCTTTCTTT. Protein: CASSLALTGGIVPEAFF.

This sequence joins TRBV2 and TRBJ2-7; 10 nucleotides line up with TRBD1. CDR1 is SNHLY and CDR2 is FYNNEI in the germline V gene. V dropped 5 bases and J dropped 2; count of bases not matched to a gene: 6. The CDR3 length is 15 residues. In DNA, the CDR3 is TGTGCCAGCAGTCTCCGGGACAGGGGCCCCTACGAGCAGTACTTC. It codes for CASSLRDRGPYEQYF.

This clone was observed a handful of times. The V call is TRBV19, the J call TRBJ2-7; no clear D. This CDR3 region has 14 residues. Germline values: CDR1 LNHDA, CDR2 SQIVND (reference sequence). V was trimmed by 1 base and J by 6 bases, leaving 13 bases between them. CDR3 region: CASSIGLNTLEQYF. In DNA form, the CDR3 reads TGTGCCAGTAGTATAGGGTTGAACACTCTCGAGCAGTACTTC. Full variable domain (rest looked up from reference TRBV19 and TRBJ2-7): DGGITQSPKYLFRKEGQNVTLSCEQNLNHDAMYWYRQDPGQGLRLIYYSQIVNDFQKGDIAEGYSVSREKKESFPLTVTSAQKNPTAFYLCASSIGLNTLEQYFGPGTRLTVT.

The J gene is TRBJ2-2, the V gene TRBV19, with 8 nucleotides matching TRBD2. CDR3 length equals 16 residues. The germline CDR1 and CDR2 sequences are LNHDA and SQIVND (reference sequence). The trim removed 7 bases at V and 4 bases at J, leaving 11 bases unmatched. In DNA, the CDR3 is TGTGCCAGTACCCAAGGTGCGGGGGGTGGCACCGGGGAGCTGTTTTTT. Amino acid sequence: CASTQGAGGGTGELFF.

The chain joins TRBV30 to TRBJ1-3; D is unresolved. CDR3 length: 12 amino acids. The germline V gene encodes CDR1 GTSNPN and CDR2 SVGIG (reference sequence). Trimming removed 1 base from V and 4 bases from J, with 5 bases in between. The CDR3 protein is CAWSDLGNTIYF. CDR3 nucleotide sequence: TGTGCCTGGAGTGATTTAGGAAACACCATATATTTT. Based on the CDR3 plus reference TRBV30 and TRBJ1-3, the full variable domain is SQTIHQWPATLVQPVGSPLSLECTVEGTSNPNLYWYRQAAGRGLQLLFYSVGIGQISSEVPQNLSASRPQDRQFILSSKKLLLSDSGFYLCAWSDLGNTIYFGEGSWLTVV.